The next 3 T cell receptor beta chains were all read from a single sample in a study of blood T cell repertoires in COVID-19. Only in-frame clones appear in the TCRdb table, and some are missing; sequencing was by immunoSEQ multiplex PCR. The sample yields about 110,000 clones, 70% to 85% seen once. The specimen was peripheral blood. All receptors come from a middle-aged woman with acute or convalescent COVID-19.

This chain links TRBV20-1 with TRBJ2-5; TRBD2 matches at 7 bases. This CDR3 is 17 amino acids long. V was pared by 3 bases and J by 2 bases, with 15 bases of the junction left unmatched. The V gene's germline CDR1 is DFQATT and CDR2 SNEGSKA (reference sequence). CDR3 bases: TGCAGTGCTAGTGAAGTGCGGGGGACCTCCATACAAGAGACCCAGTACTTC. This translates into CSASEVRGTSIQETQYF.

The chain links TRBV12-3 or TRBV12-4 to TRBJ1-5; D might be TRBD1 (5 bases). This CDR3 is built from 13 residues. V was cut by 6 bases and J by 5 bases, with 11 bases left in between. The CDR3 is CASSPAGDQPQHF. In DNA form, the CDR3 reads TGTGCCAGCAGCCCGGCGGGGGATCAGCCCCAGCATTTT.

The chain joins TRBV6-1 to TRBJ2-4, with D perhaps matching TRBD1 (5 bases). The CDR3 covers 14 residues. The germline V gene has CDR1 MNHNS and CDR2 SASEGT. V lost 2 bases and J lost 0, with 5 bases in between. In nucleotides, the CDR3 is TGTGCCAGCAGTGAACAGGGAGCCAAAAACATTCAGTACTTC. It codes for CASSEQGAKNIQYF.